Detailed here is one TCR beta chain. What it binds is not known. This sample is drawn from a study of cytomegalovirus exposure and HLA in healthy donors. Study-level information: Clustering assigned about 80% of the approximately 390 genotyped donors to the Caucasian-associated ancestry cluster. Study-level results: Sequences of the TCR beta chain were said to predict the HLA-A and HLA-B alleles of most subjects accurately.

In germline, CDR1 is SGDLS, CDR2 YYNGEE. This CDR3 has 16 amino acids. Trimming took 0 bases from V and 3 from J, leaving 14 bases between them. The PCR ran on 60 Vbeta and 13 Jbeta primers. TCRdb keeps only in-frame clones here, not all; method: immunoSEQ multiplex PCR. The sample holds approximately 150,000 clones; roughly 80% are singletons and the top ten take about 13%. Material for sequencing was PBMCs. This sequence originates from a woman aged 45-60 years in good health and CMV-seropositive. V usage is TRBV9 and J usage is TRBJ2-3; no clear D. The CDR3 loop reads CASSVVPSSWTDTQYF. The CDR3 nucleotides read TGTGCCAGCAGCGTAGTCCCCAGTTCATGGACAGATACGCAGTATTTT. Full variable domain (outside the CDR3, taken from reference TRBV9 and TRBJ2-3): DSGVTQTPKHLITATGQRVTLRCSPRSGDLSVYWYQQSLDQGLQFLIQYYNGEERAKGNILERFSAQQFPDLHSELNLSSLELGDSALYFCASSVVPSSWTDTQYFGPGTRLTVL.